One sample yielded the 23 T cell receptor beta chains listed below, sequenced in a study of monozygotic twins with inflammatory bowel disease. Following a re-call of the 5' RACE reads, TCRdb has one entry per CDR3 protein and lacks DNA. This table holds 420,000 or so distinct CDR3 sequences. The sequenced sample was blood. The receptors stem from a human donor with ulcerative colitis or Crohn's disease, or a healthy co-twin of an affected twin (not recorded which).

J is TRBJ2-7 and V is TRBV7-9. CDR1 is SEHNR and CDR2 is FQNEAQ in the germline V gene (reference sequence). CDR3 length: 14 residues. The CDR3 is CASSLELMTFEQYF.

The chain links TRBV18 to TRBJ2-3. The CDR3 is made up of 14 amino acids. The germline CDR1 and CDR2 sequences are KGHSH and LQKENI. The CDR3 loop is CASSSSSPQDTQYF.

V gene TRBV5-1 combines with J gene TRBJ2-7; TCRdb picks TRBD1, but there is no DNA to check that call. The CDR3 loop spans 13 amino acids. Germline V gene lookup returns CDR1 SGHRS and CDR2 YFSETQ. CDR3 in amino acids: CASSPGTVYEQYF.

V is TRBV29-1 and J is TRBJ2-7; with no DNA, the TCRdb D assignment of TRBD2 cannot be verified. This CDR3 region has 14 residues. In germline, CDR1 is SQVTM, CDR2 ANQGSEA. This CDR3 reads CSVEGGGPLYEQYF.

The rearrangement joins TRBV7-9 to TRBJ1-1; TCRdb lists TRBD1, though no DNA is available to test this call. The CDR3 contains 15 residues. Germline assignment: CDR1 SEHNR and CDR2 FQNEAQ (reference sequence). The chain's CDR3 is CASSPPRQGRTEAFF.

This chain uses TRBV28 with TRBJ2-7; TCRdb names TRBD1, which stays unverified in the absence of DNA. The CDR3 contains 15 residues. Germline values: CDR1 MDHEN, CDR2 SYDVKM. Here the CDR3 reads CASSFVPTGADEQYF.

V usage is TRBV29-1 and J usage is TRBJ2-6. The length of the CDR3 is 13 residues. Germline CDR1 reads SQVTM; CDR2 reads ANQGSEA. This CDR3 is CSVSVSGANVLTF.

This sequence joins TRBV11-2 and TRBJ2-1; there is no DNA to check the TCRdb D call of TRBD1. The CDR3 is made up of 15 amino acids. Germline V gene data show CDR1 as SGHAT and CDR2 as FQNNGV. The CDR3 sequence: CASSLAGGGNNEQFF.

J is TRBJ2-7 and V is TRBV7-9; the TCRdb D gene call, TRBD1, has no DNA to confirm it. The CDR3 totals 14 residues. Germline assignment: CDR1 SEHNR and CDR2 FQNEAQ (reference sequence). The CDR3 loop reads CASSFPGAGYEQYF.

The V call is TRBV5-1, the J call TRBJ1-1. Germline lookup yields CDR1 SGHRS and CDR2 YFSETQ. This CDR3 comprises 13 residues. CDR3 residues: CASSWGSNTEAFF.

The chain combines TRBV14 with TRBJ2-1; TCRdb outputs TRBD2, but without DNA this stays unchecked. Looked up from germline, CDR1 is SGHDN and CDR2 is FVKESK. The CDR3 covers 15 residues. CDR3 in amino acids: CASSQGLAGRNEQFF.

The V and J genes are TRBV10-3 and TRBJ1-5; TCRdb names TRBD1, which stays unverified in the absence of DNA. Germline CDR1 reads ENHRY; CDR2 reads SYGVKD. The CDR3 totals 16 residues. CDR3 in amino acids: CAISEGAGKGNQPQHF.

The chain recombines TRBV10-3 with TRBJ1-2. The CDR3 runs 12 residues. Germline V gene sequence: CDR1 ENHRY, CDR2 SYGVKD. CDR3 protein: CAVTGFGDGYTF.

The chain's CDR3 is CSVENRGGNEQFF. This sequence joins TRBV29-1 and TRBJ2-1; lacking DNA, the TRBD1 call made by TCRdb goes unchecked. The germline V gene encodes CDR1 SQVTM and CDR2 ANQGSEA. The CDR3 loop spans 13 amino acids.

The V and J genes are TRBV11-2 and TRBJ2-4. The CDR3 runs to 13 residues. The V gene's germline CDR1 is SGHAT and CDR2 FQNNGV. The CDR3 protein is CASSDDSARRTYF.

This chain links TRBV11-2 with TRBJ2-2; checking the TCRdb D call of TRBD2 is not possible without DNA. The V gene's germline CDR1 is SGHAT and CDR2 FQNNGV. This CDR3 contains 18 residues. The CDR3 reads CASSLRVLAAGFAGELFF.

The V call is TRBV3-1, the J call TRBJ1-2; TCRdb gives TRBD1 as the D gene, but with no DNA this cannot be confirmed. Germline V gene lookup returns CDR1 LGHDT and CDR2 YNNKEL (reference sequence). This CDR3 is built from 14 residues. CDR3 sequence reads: CASSLPMSRGGYTF.

The CDR3 loop reads CASSLGAGVGYEQYF. V is TRBV18 and J is TRBJ2-7; TCRdb outputs TRBD2, but without DNA this stays unchecked. Germline values: CDR1 KGHSH, CDR2 LQKENI. The CDR3 is made up of 15 amino acids.

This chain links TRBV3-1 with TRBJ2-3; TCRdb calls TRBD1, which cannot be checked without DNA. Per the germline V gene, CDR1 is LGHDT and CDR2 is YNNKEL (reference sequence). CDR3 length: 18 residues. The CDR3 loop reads CASSHYLRTGDRKDTQYF.

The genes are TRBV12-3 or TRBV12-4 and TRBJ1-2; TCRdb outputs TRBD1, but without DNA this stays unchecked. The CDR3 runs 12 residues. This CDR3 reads CASSLGAGGYTF.

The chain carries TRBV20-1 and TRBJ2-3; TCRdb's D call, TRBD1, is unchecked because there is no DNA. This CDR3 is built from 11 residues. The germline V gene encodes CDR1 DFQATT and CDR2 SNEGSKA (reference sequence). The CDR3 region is CSALPLDTQYF.

CDR3 sequence: CAIRASGRVNEQFF. J is TRBJ2-1 and V is TRBV10-3; TCRdb returns TRBD2, unconfirmable since there is no DNA. Germline V gene data show CDR1 as ENHRY and CDR2 as SYGVKD. CDR3 size: 14 residues.

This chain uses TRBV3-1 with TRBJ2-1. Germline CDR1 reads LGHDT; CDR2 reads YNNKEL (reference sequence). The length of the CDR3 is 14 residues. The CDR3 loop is CASSPGSINNEQFF.